This is a list of T cell receptor beta chains from one sample in a study of blood T cell repertoires in COVID-19. Repertoires were generated with immunoSEQ multiplex PCR, while TCRdb's copy carries only in-frame clones and drops some. Of 120,000 or so clones in the sample, 75% to 90% were seen once. Sequenced material: peripheral blood. The receptors shown here come from a woman between 65 and 79 years old with acute or convalescent COVID-19. CDR3s include the opening cysteine and the closing phenylalanine or tryptophan. Fields, in order: V gene, D gene, J gene, clone size, CDR3 protein, CDR3 DNA. A D gene is named only where the DNA matches it firmly. A row's size may be missing; if present it is once, few, many or a size class.

v_gene: TRBV7-8; d_gene: .; j_gene: TRBJ2-7; abundance: .; CDR3aa: CASSIDSPSYEQYF; CDR3nt: TGTGCCAGCAGCATTGACAGCCCCTCCTACGAGCAGTACTTC
v_gene: TRBV5-4; d_gene: .; j_gene: TRBJ2-7; abundance: .; CDR3aa: CASSLGAGPGSEQYF; CDR3nt: TGTGCCAGCAGCTTAGGGGCGGGACCCGGGAGCGAGCAGTACTTC
v_gene: TRBV5-1; d_gene: .; j_gene: TRBJ1-1; abundance: .; CDR3aa: CASSLPEGHNTEAFF; CDR3nt: TGCGCCAGCAGCTTGCCGGAGGGTCACAACACTGAAGCTTTCTTT
v_gene: TRBV5-3; d_gene: TRBD2; j_gene: TRBJ2-7; abundance: .; CDR3aa: CARSLGEGTYEQYF; CDR3nt: TGTGCCAGAAGCTTGGGGGAGGGGACTTACGAGCAGTACTTC
v_gene: TRBV28; d_gene: .; j_gene: TRBJ2-7; abundance: .; CDR3aa: CASSPEGQGRGEQYF; CDR3nt: TGTGCCAGCAGTCCTGAGGGCCAGGGGAGGGGGGAGCAGTACTTC
v_gene: TRBV25-1; d_gene: TRBD1; j_gene: TRBJ1-2; abundance: .; CDR3aa: CASSSAQGKYGYTF; CDR3nt: TGTGCCAGCAGTTCTGCACAGGGGAAGTATGGCTACACCTTC
v_gene: TRBV1; d_gene: .; j_gene: TRBJ1-2; abundance: .; CDR3aa: CTSSQDPLFYGYTF; CDR3nt: TGCACCAGCAGCCAAGACCCCCTTTTCTATGGCTACACCTTC
v_gene: TRBV28; d_gene: .; j_gene: TRBJ2-7; abundance: .; CDR3aa: CASSLQGFPTSSYEQYF; CDR3nt: TGTGCCAGCAGTTTACAGGGATTTCCCACAAGCTCCTACGAGCAGTACTTC
v_gene: TRBV10-2; d_gene: TRBD1; j_gene: TRBJ1-4; abundance: .; CDR3aa: CATRQGTGGEKLFF; CDR3nt: TGCGCCACACGGCAGGGGACAGGGGGAGAAAAACTGTTTTTT
v_gene: TRBV19; d_gene: .; j_gene: TRBJ1-5; abundance: few; CDR3aa: CASTFDRSNQPQHF; CDR3nt: TGTGCCAGTACTTTTGACAGGAGCAATCAGCCCCAGCATTTT
v_gene: TRBV3-1/TRBV3-2; d_gene: .; j_gene: TRBJ2-7; abundance: .; CDR3aa: CASTHGGNSYEQYF; CDR3nt: TGTGCCAGCACCCACGGGGGAAACTCCTACGAGCAGTACTTC
v_gene: TRBV7-3; d_gene: TRBD1; j_gene: TRBJ1-2; abundance: .; CDR3aa: CASSLKGGGTRYGYTF; CDR3nt: TGTGCCAGCAGCTTAAAAGGGGGCGGAACTCGCTATGGCTACACCTTC
v_gene: TRBV28; d_gene: .; j_gene: TRBJ1-5; abundance: .; CDR3aa: CASTTAQGHSNQPQHF; CDR3nt: TGTGCCAGCACCACCGCACAGGGACATAGCAATCAGCCCCAGCATTTT
v_gene: TRBV5-8; d_gene: TRBD1; j_gene: TRBJ2-7; abundance: .; CDR3aa: CASSLPRGQNEQYF; CDR3nt: TGTGCCAGCAGTCTACCGAGGGGACAGAACGAGCAGTACTTC
v_gene: TRBV7-6; d_gene: .; j_gene: TRBJ2-2; abundance: .; CDR3aa: CASSLAKKRRSGELFF; CDR3nt: TGTGCCAGCAGCTTAGCGAAAAAAAGGAGGTCCGGGGAGCTGTTTTTT
v_gene: TRBV19; d_gene: .; j_gene: TRBJ2-1; abundance: .; CDR3aa: CASTPWGVGEQFF; CDR3nt: TGTGCCAGTACCCCATGGGGGGTGGGTGAGCAGTTCTTC
v_gene: TRBV5-8; d_gene: TRBD2; j_gene: TRBJ2-7; abundance: .; CDR3aa: CASSLTSPTPKYEQYF; CDR3nt: TGTGCCAGCAGCCTGACTAGCCCAACTCCGAAATACGAGCAGTACTTC
v_gene: TRBV3-1/TRBV3-2; d_gene: TRBD1; j_gene: TRBJ1-4; abundance: .; CDR3aa: CASSQTGGFDEKLFF; CDR3nt: TGTGCCAGCAGCCAAACAGGGGGGTTTGATGAAAAACTGTTTTTT
v_gene: TRBV5-6; d_gene: .; j_gene: TRBJ1-5; abundance: .; CDR3aa: CASSPPTGQPQHF; CDR3nt: TGTGCCAGCAGCCCTCCTACAGGTCAGCCCCAGCATTTT